What follows are 11 T cell receptor beta chains derived from one specimen sequenced in a study of T cell repertoires in cytomegalovirus infection. TCRdb processed the reads anew with MiXCR; each CDR3 protein has one entry. The sample includes approximately 170,000 distinct CDR3 sequences, under 20% of them seen just once. The sample consisted of CD8+ T cells from PBMCs. The receptor source for this set is a human donor in good health (CMV status not recorded). Some clones in this sample may be carry-over from other donors' samples.

This clonotype came up a few times. V and J are TRBV19 and TRBJ2-1; unclear D gene. The CDR3 is 14 residues long. Germline V CDR1 and CDR2: LNHDA, SQIVND (reference sequence). Trimming took off 9 bases at V and 0 bases at J, with 12 bases between the two ends. For the CDR3, the DNA is TGTGCCAGCACCCGGAGACCCTCCTACAATGAGCAGTTCTTC. Translating it yields CASTRRPSYNEQFF.

The V gene is TRBV2, the J gene TRBJ2-5; 7 positions agree with TRBD2. The CDR3 length is 14 residues. Germline lookup yields CDR1 SNHLY and CDR2 FYNNEI. Unmatched junction bases numbered 5, after V lost 6 bases and J lost 1 base. The DNA for the CDR3 is TGTGCCAGCAGGGATCTAGCGGTCCAAGAGACCCAGTACTTC. Encoded protein: CASRDLAVQETQYF.

This clonotype was seen only a few times. The V and J genes are TRBV7-9 and TRBJ1-2; 7 nucleotides align to TRBD1. The germline V gene encodes CDR1 SEHNR and CDR2 FQNEAQ (reference sequence). The CDR3 loop spans 15 amino acids. J gave up 4 bases and V 5 bases, and 10 bases lay outside the gene matches. CDR3 in amino acids: CASSGDRAPSYGYTF. The CDR3 DNA is TGTGCCAGCAGCGGCGACAGGGCCCCTTCCTATGGCTACACCTTC.

There are many counts of this clonotype. As DNA, the CDR3 is TGTGCCAGCAGCCCCTATAGCGGGGGGGCCAACGAGCAGTACTTC. Translated: CASSPYSGGANEQYF. The rearrangement links TRBV7-2 to TRBJ2-7; 11 bases map to TRBD2. The CDR3 extends over 15 amino acids. V lost 5 bases and J lost 5; bases outside the gene matches: 8. In germline, CDR1 is SGHTA, CDR2 FQGNSA.

J is TRBJ2-1 and V is TRBV4-1; D uncertain. Trimming cost V 0 bases and J 12 bases, with 12 bases left between them. CDR3 size: 13 residues. CDR1 is MGHRA and CDR2 is YSYEKL in the germline V gene. The CDR3 bases are TGCGCCAGCAGCCAAGATCGCCTCTTGGGGCAGTTCTTC. Encoded protein: CASSQDRLLGQFF.

V gene TRBV7-2 combines with J gene TRBJ2-1, with D uncertain. There are 13 residues in the CDR3. Germline V gene data show CDR1 as SGHTA and CDR2 as FQGNSA. Trimming stripped 0 bases from V and 6 bases from J, with 6 bases between. CDR3 DNA: TGTGCCAGCAGCTTAGCACAGATCAATGAGCAGTTCTTC. Encoded protein: CASSLAQINEQFF.

This clonotype was seen at least ten times. The chain employs TRBV7-2 and TRBJ2-7, with TRBD1 matching 7 bases. The CDR3 contains 13 residues. V shed 3 bases and J 5 bases; nucleotides not matched to a gene: 4. CDR1 is SGHTA, CDR2 FQGNSA, per germline. DNA for the CDR3: TGTGCCAGCAGCTTCTTAGGACAGGACGAGCAGTACTTC. It yields the protein CASSFLGQDEQYF.

The table lists this clonotype with a few counts. The genes are TRBV7-2 and TRBJ2-7; maybe TRBD2 (5 bases). CDR1 SGHTA and CDR2 FQGNSA come from the germline V gene. The CDR3 runs 13 residues. The ends were cut back, 5 bases at V and 5 bases at J, with 13 bases in the middle. The CDR3 coding sequence is TGTGCCAGCAGCCCCGGGGTTTGGGACGAGCAGTACTTC. It specifies CASSPGVWDEQYF.

The chain links TRBV7-9 to TRBJ2-7; weak D call: TRBD2 (6 bases). V lost 3 bases to trimming and J lost 4 bases, with 16 bases between them. The CDR3 runs 15 residues. In germline, CDR1 is SEHNR, CDR2 FQNEAQ (reference sequence). The DNA for the CDR3 is TGTGCCAGCAGCTTTGCCGACGGAGGGGTTTACGAGCAGTACTTC. This sequence encodes CASSFADGGVYEQYF. Full variable domain (remainder filled in from reference TRBV7-9 and TRBJ2-7): DTGVSQNPRHKITKRGQNVTFRCDPISEHNRLYWYRQTLGQGPEFLTYFQNEAQLEKSRLLSDRFSAERPKGSFSTLEIQRTEQGDSAMYLCASSFADGGVYEQYFGPGTRLTVT.

This rearrangement joins TRBV6-6 to TRBJ2-7, with D possibly being TRBD1 (5 bases). V was pared by 0 bases and J by 4 bases, with 13 bases between. The CDR3 is 15 amino acids. Germline lookup yields CDR1 MNHNY and CDR2 SVGAGI (reference sequence). CDR3 sequence (DNA): TGTGCCAGCAGTTACTCGTCACCAGGGCAATACGAGCAGTACTTC. Its translation: CASSYSSPGQYEQYF.

This clonotype was recorded a few times. The V call is TRBV7-3, the J call TRBJ2-1, with TRBD2 matching over 7 bases. This CDR3 is built from 15 residues. Germline CDR1 and CDR2: SGHTA and FQGTGA. V was pared by 5 bases and J by 9 bases, with 13 bases of the junction left unmatched. CDR3 amino acids: CASSPRLAGDSEQFF. CDR3 DNA: TGTGCCAGCAGCCCTCGGCTTGCGGGAGACAGTGAGCAGTTCTTC.